The rows below give T cell receptor beta chains drawn from one sample of a study of Ad26.COV2.S vaccination and SARS-CoV-2 variants. The data were produced by immunoSEQ multiplex PCR, yet TCRdb's version contains in-frame clones alone and is incomplete. The table lists roughly 250,000 clones, approximately 88% of them singletons. The sample was peripheral blood, taken in a trial of Ad26.COV2.S vaccine versus placebo. These receptors all come from a person between 18 and 65 years old who received the Ad26.COV2.S COVID-19 vaccine or a placebo. CDR3s include the opening cysteine and the closing phenylalanine or tryptophan. A D gene is named only where the DNA matches it firmly. Expanded clones are given a class, and other clones once, few, many or no size at all.

j_call,d_call,v_call,clone_size,cdr3_nt,cdr3_aa
TRBJ1-3,NA,TRBV7-9,NA,TGTGCCTCCCGTGGTTATAGCTCTGGAAACACCATATATTTT,CASRGYSSGNTIYF
TRBJ2-2,NA,TRBV7-9,once,TGTGCCAGCAGCTCGGAAAAAACCGGGACTGCGAACACCGGGGAGCTGTTTTTT,CASSSEKTGTANTGELFF
TRBJ1-2,NA,TRBV19,NA,TGTGCCAGTAAATCACGGGGGAACTATGGCTACACCTTC,CASKSRGNYGYTF
TRBJ2-5,NA,TRBV18,NA,TGTGCCAGCTCCCCTAACCAAGAGACCCAGTACTTC,CASSPNQETQYF
TRBJ1-5,NA,TRBV30,many,TGTGCCTGGAGTGTCAAGGGCTGGGGCAATCAGCCCCAGCATTTT,CAWSVKGWGNQPQHF
TRBJ1-2,NA,TRBV5-5,NA,TGTGCCAGCTTTAACCGTGCTAACTATGGCTACACCTTC,CASFNRANYGYTF
TRBJ1-1,NA,TRBV7-9,NA,TGTGCCAGCAGCTTAAGTGGGGGGAGGACTGAAGCTTTCTTT,CASSLSGGRTEAFF
TRBJ2-5,NA,TRBV27,NA,TGTGCCAGCAGTTTGGGGGCCCTAGCGCCTCAAGAGACCCAGTACTTC,CASSLGALAPQETQYF
TRBJ1-1,NA,TRBV5-6,NA,TGTGCCAGCAGCTTGGCGAGGAACACTGAAGCTTTCTTT,CASSLARNTEAFF
TRBJ1-2,NA,TRBV14,NA,TGTGCCAGCAGCCAAGGGGCCGAGTATGGCTACACCTTC,CASSQGAEYGYTF
TRBJ2-3,NA,TRBV18,once,TGTGCCAGCTCACCACCGACTCGCACAGATACGCAGTATTTT,CASSPPTRTDTQYF
TRBJ1-2,NA,TRBV3-1/TRBV3-2,once,TGTGCCAGCAGCCAGGGTGGGGGGGTAGACTATGGCTACACCTTC,CASSQGGGVDYGYTF
TRBJ1-6,TRBD1,TRBV6-5,NA,TGTGCCAGCAGTATCGGGACAGATTCACCCCTCCACTTT,CASSIGTDSPLHF
TRBJ1-5,NA,TRBV2,few,TGTGCCAGCCTGGACATTGGGGGAGGTCAGCCCCAGCATTTT,CASLDIGGGQPQHF
TRBJ2-2,NA,TRBV10-3,NA,TGTGCCATCAGCACGGGGGCGGACACCGGGGAGCTGTTTTTT,CAISTGADTGELFF
TRBJ2-3,NA,TRBV7-3,NA,TGTGCCAGCAGCTTCGGCAGCACAGATACGCAGTATTTT,CASSFGSTDTQYF
TRBJ2-5,TRBD1,TRBV10-1,NA,TGCGCCAGCAGTCACTACAGGGGGCGCAGTCAAGAGACCCAGTACTTC,CASSHYRGRSQETQYF
TRBJ1-4,NA,TRBV7-6,NA,TGTGCCAGCAGCGGTACAGGGACTACAACTAATGAAAAACTGTTTTTT,CASSGTGTTTNEKLFF
TRBJ1-2,NA,TRBV6-5,NA,TGTGCCAGCGCGTCGGGGGGTAAAGGCTACACCTTC,CASASGGKGYTF
TRBJ1-1,NA,TRBV18,NA,TGTGCCAGCTCACCGCTGGGGGGGACAAACACTGAAGCTTTCTTT,CASSPLGGTNTEAFF
TRBJ2-7,NA,TRBV11-2,NA,TGTGCCAGCAGCCCTAGCTCGGGGGCCCGGTACTTC,CASSPSSGARYF
TRBJ1-2,NA,TRBV28,NA,TGTGCCAGCAGCCCTAACTATGGCTACACCTTC,CASSPNYGYTF
TRBJ1-5,NA,TRBV15,NA,TGTGCCACCAGCAGAGGGACAGACAATCAGCCCCAGCATTTT,CATSRGTDNQPQHF
TRBJ2-5,TRBD1,TRBV23-1,NA,TGCGCCAGCAGTCAAGGGACAGGGGGAAGGGAGACCCAGTACTTC,CASSQGTGGRETQYF
TRBJ2-6,TRBD1,TRBV6-6,once,TGTGCCAGCAGAGGAACAGGGGGCGCTGGGGCCAACGTCCTGACTTTC,CASRGTGGAGANVLTF
TRBJ2-3,TRBD2,TRBV7-3,NA,TGTGCCAGCAGCATTACCGGGACTAGCGGCACAGATACGCAGTATTTT,CASSITGTSGTDTQYF
TRBJ1-2,NA,TRBV29-1,NA,TGCAGCGTTGGTTCTGGGCGTACTAACTATGGCTACACCTTC,CSVGSGRTNYGYTF